One T cell receptor (beta chain) is described in this entry. The target antigen is unknown. At one of its ends the junction is not consistent with the germline gene, which may arise from a read error. These data come from a study of blood T cells in healthy people across ages. Germline-derived CDR1 and CDR2 are SGHVS and FQNEAQ. The CDR3 consists of 16 residues. Study-level points and caveats: Fewer expanded clones and more diversity marked long-lived versus aged donors. As naive T cell percentage varied, TCR beta diversity correlated strongly with it.

Sample-barcoded 5' priming and a J-beta primer mix drove a second PCR of about 7 to 11 cycles. TCRdb processed the 5' RACE reads anew with MiXCR; each CDR3 protein has one entry. Of approximately 1,000,000 distinct CDR3 sequences in the sample, around two fifths were seen once. The gene calls are TRBV7-8 and TRBJ2-1, with 9 positions matching TRBD1. The receptor comes from a man aged 18 to 35 in good health. Material: blood. The chain's CDR3 is CASSLAGTGFYNERFF. The CDR3 DNA follows: TGTGCCAGCAGCTTAGCCGGGACAGGGTTCTACAATGAGCGGTTCTTC.